This is a list of T cell receptor beta chains from one sample in a study of persistence of HIV-infected CD4 T cells. Generated by immunoSEQ multiplex PCR, the TCRdb table keeps only in-frame clones and is missing some. The sample holds 30,000 or so clones, approximately 85% seen once. Antigen specificity for these receptors is unknown. The sequencing used CD4+ T cells sorted from PBMCs after roughly 18-hour stimulation, collected from a patient who received antiretroviral therapy. The receptors here all came from an adult woman with HIV who was CMV-seropositive. Both conserved end residues are part of each CDR3. The order of the fields is D gene, clone size, V gene, J gene, CDR3 DNA, CDR3 protein. The D gene is left open where the match is weak. The size of a clone is reported for some rows only, either as once, few or many, or as a class for expanded clones.

d_gene: NA
abundance: NA
v_gene: TRBV6-2/TRBV6-3
j_gene: TRBJ2-1
CDR3nt: TGTGCCAGCAGTTACTCGAAAGCGGGTACCAACAATGAGCAGTTCTTC
CDR3aa: CASSYSKAGTNNEQFF

d_gene: TRBD2
abundance: NA
v_gene: TRBV7-2
j_gene: TRBJ2-3
CDR3nt: TGTGCCAGCAGCTCCTCTAGCGGGTCTAGCACAGATACGCAGTATTTT
CDR3aa: CASSSSSGSSTDTQYF

d_gene: NA
abundance: NA
v_gene: TRBV5-1
j_gene: TRBJ1-1
CDR3nt: TGCGCCAGCAGCTTGGGAGCCAGCCTGAACACTGAAGCTTTCTTT
CDR3aa: CASSLGASLNTEAFF

d_gene: NA
abundance: NA
v_gene: TRBV9
j_gene: TRBJ1-3
CDR3nt: TGTGCCAGCAGCCCGAGACCGCCCCTGAGCTCTGGAAACACCATATATTTT
CDR3aa: CASSPRPPLSSGNTIYF

d_gene: TRBD1
abundance: once
v_gene: TRBV7-2
j_gene: TRBJ1-2
CDR3nt: TGTGCCAGCAGCTTGACAGGGGGCGCGAGTGGCTACACCTTC
CDR3aa: CASSLTGGASGYTF

d_gene: NA
abundance: NA
v_gene: TRBV12-3/TRBV12-4
j_gene: TRBJ1-2
CDR3nt: TGTGCCAGCAGCTCCTCCTCCTACGGTGGCTACACCTTC
CDR3aa: CASSSSSYGGYTF

d_gene: NA
abundance: NA
v_gene: TRBV9
j_gene: TRBJ1-1
CDR3nt: TGTGCCAGCAGCGCGGGGGATAAGGCTGAAGCTTTCTTT
CDR3aa: CASSAGDKAEAFF

d_gene: TRBD1
abundance: NA
v_gene: TRBV7-2
j_gene: TRBJ1-2
CDR3nt: TGTGCCAGCAGCTTATTAAACAGGGGCGTCTACACCTTC
CDR3aa: CASSLLNRGVYTF

d_gene: NA
abundance: once
v_gene: TRBV28
j_gene: TRBJ2-1
CDR3nt: TGTGCCAGCAGTTTAGGTCGACAGCTCCGGGACTCGGGACACAATGAGCAGTTCTTC
CDR3aa: CASSLGRQLRDSGHNEQFF

d_gene: TRBD2
abundance: NA
v_gene: TRBV19
j_gene: TRBJ2-1
CDR3nt: TGTGCCAGTAGTATCGGAAGGTGGGGGCGGGAGGGATCCTACAATGAGCAGTTCTTC
CDR3aa: CASSIGRWGREGSYNEQFF

d_gene: NA
abundance: few
v_gene: TRBV10-3
j_gene: TRBJ1-1
CDR3nt: TGTGCCATCAGTGCAAACACTGAAGCTTTCTTT
CDR3aa: CAISANTEAFF

d_gene: NA
abundance: once
v_gene: TRBV6-1
j_gene: TRBJ2-6
CDR3nt: TGTGCCAGCAGTGAACGGGGCAGGGCTGGGGCCAACGTCCTGACTTTC
CDR3aa: CASSERGRAGANVLTF

d_gene: NA
abundance: NA
v_gene: TRBV18
j_gene: TRBJ1-2
CDR3nt: TGTGCCAGCTCACCAGAGGACGGCAACTATGGCTACACCTTC
CDR3aa: CASSPEDGNYGYTF

d_gene: NA
abundance: NA
v_gene: TRBV18
j_gene: TRBJ1-1
CDR3nt: TGTGCCAGCTCACAGGACTGGAACACTGAAGCTTTCTTT
CDR3aa: CASSQDWNTEAFF

d_gene: NA
abundance: few
v_gene: TRBV7-9
j_gene: TRBJ1-5
CDR3nt: TGTGCCAGCAGCGGGACTTATAGCAATCAGCCCCAGCATTTT
CDR3aa: CASSGTYSNQPQHF

d_gene: NA
abundance: few
v_gene: TRBV10-1
j_gene: TRBJ1-1
CDR3nt: TGCGCCAGCACCGGGAGTCTAGGGACTGAAGCTTTCTTT
CDR3aa: CASTGSLGTEAFF

d_gene: NA
abundance: NA
v_gene: TRBV29-1
j_gene: TRBJ1-1
CDR3nt: TGCAGCGTACAGCCGAACACTGAAGCTTTCTTT
CDR3aa: CSVQPNTEAFF

d_gene: NA
abundance: once
v_gene: TRBV6-6
j_gene: TRBJ1-2
CDR3nt: TGTGCCAGCAGTTATAGGGAGACCCGGGCGGGCTATGGCTACACCTTC
CDR3aa: CASSYRETRAGYGYTF

d_gene: NA
abundance: NA
v_gene: TRBV7-9
j_gene: TRBJ1-1
CDR3nt: TGTGCCAGCAGCTTAGAAGTTGGGATTCGAACTGAAGCTTTCTTT
CDR3aa: CASSLEVGIRTEAFF

d_gene: TRBD2
abundance: few
v_gene: TRBV6-2/TRBV6-3
j_gene: TRBJ2-7
CDR3nt: TGTGCCAGCAGTTCCCTCGGGGGAAGCGGGACTCTCTACGAGCAGTACTTC
CDR3aa: CASSSLGGSGTLYEQYF

d_gene: TRBD1
abundance: NA
v_gene: TRBV6-5
j_gene: TRBJ2-1
CDR3nt: TGTGCCAGCGGGACAGGACCCTCCAGTGAGCAGTTCTTC
CDR3aa: CASGTGPSSEQFF

d_gene: TRBD1
abundance: NA
v_gene: TRBV18
j_gene: TRBJ2-3
CDR3nt: TGTGCCAGCTCCCGAACGGGACAGGCAACAGATACGCAGTATTTT
CDR3aa: CASSRTGQATDTQYF

d_gene: NA
abundance: NA
v_gene: TRBV5-1
j_gene: TRBJ1-1
CDR3nt: TGCGCCAGCAGCTTGCGGCCGGGAACGGGGAACACTGAAGCTTTCTTT
CDR3aa: CASSLRPGTGNTEAFF

d_gene: NA
abundance: NA
v_gene: TRBV28
j_gene: TRBJ1-1
CDR3nt: TGTGCCAGCAGTTTACAGGTTAGACTGAACACTGAAGCTTTCTTT
CDR3aa: CASSLQVRLNTEAFF

d_gene: NA
abundance: NA
v_gene: TRBV15
j_gene: TRBJ2-1
CDR3nt: TGTGCCACCAGCAGAGAAACACGACTAGGGACGGAGCAGTTCTTC
CDR3aa: CATSRETRLGTEQFF